This note documents a single TCR beta chain sequence. Its antigen target is currently unknown. The input lacks base qualities; no much larger clone sits a single base away. The data derive from a study of OX40 agonist ivuxolimab in advanced cancers. Context from the whole study: Ivuxolimab was a fully human IgG2 agonistic monoclonal antibody targeting the costimulatory receptor OX40 (CD134). Intravenous ivuxolimab was administered to patients every 2 weeks at six dose levels: 0.01, 0.1, 0.3, 1.5, 3 and 10 mg/kg. Of the approximately 54 patients in dose escalation, some 20 had hepatocellular carcinoma, roughly 15 had melanoma, 9 had renal cell carcinoma and 9 had head and neck cancer. A male proportion of around 83% and a mean age of approximately 55 years, ranging from about 20 to 80, were recorded for the dose-escalation cohort. Patients were allowed to have had prior anti-PD-1, anti-PD-L1 or anti-CTLA-4 therapy, and approximately 40% of the dose-escalation patients had previously received checkpoint inhibitors. Partial responses occurred in three dose-escalation patients: two with cutaneous melanoma and one with hepatocellular carcinoma. The purpose of peripheral TCRbeta sequencing was to test whether ivuxolimab changed TCR sequence diversity and led to clonal T-cell expansion. The paper reports the monotherapy dose-escalation portion (N ≈ 50 patients) of the phase I ivuxolimab trial. Overall study outcomes, separate from this receptor: Low levels of normalized T-cell clonal expansion were also seen in some patients who did not respond. The antigen specificity of the peripheral T cells that underwent clonal expansion was not determined. At doses of 0.1 to 3.0 mg/kg, clonal expansion of both CD4+ and CD8+ T cells in blood was seen between baseline and week 6. In partial responders in the 0.1-3.0 mg/kg groups, normalized peripheral clonal expansion was found to be among the lowest, especially among CD8+ T cells. After ivuxolimab, CD8+ T cells had more expanded clones than CD4+ T cells on average.

The trial excluded patients who had a history of autoimmune disease or who were on systemic immunosuppression. Peripheral blood for TCR sequencing was drawn from every dose cohort at baseline, at cycle 4 day 1 and at cycle 7 day 1. The samples were taken from a phase I, first-in-human, multicenter, open-label dose-escalation trial of ivuxolimab. Adults with locally advanced or metastatic head and neck squamous cell, hepatocellular, melanoma or renal cell carcinoma were enrolled in the trial. Before TCR sequencing, CD4+ and CD8+ T cells were separately sorted from peripheral blood. The CDR3 runs 14 amino acids, cysteine and phenylalanine included. This entry keeps only the CDR3 DNA: 42 bases, framed from base 1. In the germline V gene (reference sequence), CDR1 corresponds to MNHEY and CDR2 to SMNVEV. Trimming removed 2 bases from V and 4 bases from J, leaving 8 bases between the germline ends. Genomic DNA was extracted from sorted cells for sequencing of the TCRbeta CDR3 region. The immunoSEQ Assay was used to sequence the TCRbeta CDR3 regions. Not all clones reach the TCRdb copy of this immuneACCESS table, which keeps in-frame sequences only. Checked studies attribute under half of the gap to unresolved V genes and leave the rest unexplained. For this sample the table gives about 47,000 clones, of which roughly 84% were detected only once. The top ten clonotypes cover approximately 20% of the sample.

The sample was CD4+ or CD8+ T cells sorted from blood, taken in a trial of the OX40 agonist ivuxolimab. The TCR was taken from an adult with an advanced solid tumor such as melanoma, head and neck, liver or kidney cancer. In this chain, TRBV27 is recombined with TRBJ2-2; matching of 6 bases hints at TRBD2 as the D gene. Read as DNA, the sequence is TGTGCCAGCAGTTTAGGGGACTTCACCGGGGAGCTGTTTTTT. This sequence encodes CASSLGDFTGELFF.